This T cell receptor beta chain was observed in a study of shared clonotypes between healthy human individuals. Study background: The composition of the donors was a couple of women and a few men aged 18 to 49. A donor's plate count was three for CD4 naive and three for CD4 memory; CD8 naive had two and CD8 memory one.

Profiled with immunoSEQ multiplex PCR; TCRdb holds only in-frame clones, not every one. The sample lists some 240,000 clones, 50% to 75% occurring once. As regards this clone: Its antigen is not known.

Findings and caveats of the study: Measured sharing among donors was expected to vary with sequencing depth.

The receptor was derived from a man in his thirties or forties in good health. The sequencing sample was made of memory CD4+ T cells sorted from blood. Subset indicated: CD45RA-negative fraction.

The CDR3 DNA reads as TGTGCCAGCAGGGCCCAGGGGAATCAGCCCCAGCATTTT. This encodes CASRAQGNQPQHF. The V call is TRBV28, the J call TRBJ1-5; TRBD1 is a possible D gene (6 bases). CDR1 MDHEN and CDR2 SYDVKM come from the germline V gene. The V and J ends lost 6 bases and 4 bases respectively, with 10 bases between them. This CDR3 is built from 13 residues. Full variable domain (rest looked up from reference TRBV28 and TRBJ1-5): DVKVTQSSRYLVKRTGEKVFLECVQDMDHENMFWYRQDPGLGLRLIYFSYDVKMKEKGDIPEGYSVSREKKERFSLILESASTNQTSMYLCASRAQGNQPQHFGDGTRLSIL.